The next 20 T cell receptor beta chains were all read from a single sample in a study of blood T cell repertoires in COVID-19. This table comes from immunoSEQ multiplex PCR, and its TCRdb copy is limited to in-frame clones, with some not included. The top ten hold 11% of the sample, which has 250,000 to 300,000 clones, about nine tenths seen once. Sequencing was carried out using peripheral blood. Receptors were obtained from a woman aged 25-40 years with COVID-19, enrolled during active disease.

The chain has TRBV30 and TRBJ2-7, with 7 bases fitting TRBD2. Germline CDR1 is GTSNPN and CDR2 is SVGIG (reference sequence). This CDR3 has 15 amino acids. V was clipped by 2 bases and J by 3 bases; unmatched bases: 10. The CDR3 protein is CAWSSAVGGGYEQYF. The CDR3 region has the DNA TGTGCCTGGAGTTCCGCCGTGGGGGGGGGCTACGAGCAGTACTTC.

V usage is TRBV27 and J usage is TRBJ2-1, with 9 bases matching TRBD2. V was pared by 6 bases and J by 5 bases, with 11 bases of the junction left unmatched. Germline values: CDR1 MNHEY, CDR2 SMNVEV (reference sequence). The CDR3 totals 16 residues. CDR3 coding DNA: TGTGCCAGCAGCCCTTGGGTAGCGGGAGCCAACAATGAGCAGTTCTTC. Translation gives CASSPWVAGANNEQFF.

The V call is TRBV6-5, the J call TRBJ2-1, with D possibly matching TRBD2 (7 bases). The CDR3 has 14 amino acids. V lost 5 bases and J 7 bases, leaving 15 bases between the germline ends. Germline-derived CDR1 and CDR2 are MNHEY and SVGAGI. CDR3 DNA sequence: TGTGCCAGCAGTCTAGGGGGGGCGCGGAATGAGCAGTTCTTC. This codes for CASSLGGARNEQFF.

The V gene is TRBV7-2, the J gene TRBJ2-5, with TRBD1 matching over 7 bases. This CDR3 spans 14 amino acids. V gave up 5 bases and J gave up 2 bases; unmatched junction bases: 5. The V gene's germline CDR1 is SGHTA and CDR2 FQGNSA. The CDR3 loop is CASSTGTVQETQYF. The CDR3 DNA is TGTGCCAGCAGCACCGGGACAGTGCAAGAGACCCAGTACTTC.

The rearrangement joins TRBV5-5 to TRBJ1-6, with D perhaps matching TRBD1 (6 bases). Germline V gives CDR1 SGHKS, CDR2 YYEKEE (reference sequence). The CDR3 length is 17 residues. V was cut by 4 bases and J by 0 bases, with 14 bases left in between. DNA of the CDR3: TGTGCCAGCAGCCGGGACACTTCGAGCTCCTATAATTCACCCCTCCACTTT. Residues: CASSRDTSSSYNSPLHF.

The genes are TRBV30 and TRBJ1-4, with D hard to call. The length of the CDR3 is 16 residues. Looked up from germline, CDR1 is GTSNPN and CDR2 is SVGIG (reference sequence). Trimming stripped 3 bases from V and 2 bases from J, with 16 bases between. The DNA for the CDR3 is TGTGCCTGGAGATCGGAGAACTCGTGGACTAATGAAAAACTGTTTTTT. It yields the protein CAWRSENSWTNEKLFF. The variable domain in full, completed from reference TRBV30 and TRBJ1-4, reads SQTIHQWPATLVQPVGSPLSLECTVEGTSNPNLYWYRQAAGRGLQLLFYSVGIGQISSEVPQNLSASRPQDRQFILSSKKLLLSDSGFYLCAWRSENSWTNEKLFFGSGTQLSVL.

The chain has TRBV4-2 and TRBJ1-5, with TRBD1 as a possible D gene (6 bases). Germline loops: CDR1 LGHNA, CDR2 YNFKEQ. The CDR3 runs 15 residues. Trimming removed 3 bases at V and 1 base at J, with 10 bases between. CDR3 DNA: TGTGCCAGCAGCCAGGCTGGACAGAGCAATCAGCCCCAGCATTTT. Translating gives CASSQAGQSNQPQHF.

The V gene is TRBV7-9, the J gene TRBJ2-5; 10 bases map to TRBD2. The CDR3 runs 16 residues. Germline V lookup: CDR1 SEHNR, CDR2 FQNEAQ (reference sequence). The trim removed 5 bases at V and 4 bases at J, leaving 10 bases unmatched. The CDR3 nucleotides are TGTGCCAGCAGCCCAGGCCTAGCGGGAGCATTAGAGACCCAGTACTTC. Protein: CASSPGLAGALETQYF.

In this sample, this clone turned up once. The chain has TRBV2 and TRBJ2-3; 16 bases agree with TRBD2. The germline gives CDR1 SNHLY, CDR2 FYNNEI. The CDR3 is 18 amino acids. The junction had 6 bases not matched to a gene; V was cut back by 6 bases and J by 0 bases. The CDR3 DNA reads TGTGCCAGCAGAACGGGACTAGCGGGAGGGTGGAGCACAGATACGCAGTATTTT. Translating it yields CASRTGLAGGWSTDTQYF.

The chain combines TRBV28 with TRBJ1-4; D gene uncertain. Germline values: CDR1 MDHEN, CDR2 SYDVKM. V lost 3 bases and J 8 bases, leaving 10 bases between the germline ends. The CDR3 runs 13 residues. The CDR3 bases are TGTGCCAGCAGTTTGGAGGGCCAGGAAAAACTGTTTTTT. It is translated as CASSLEGQEKLFF.

J is TRBJ2-7 and V is TRBV3-1 (or the pseudogene TRBV3-2), with D unclear. CDR3 length: 11 amino acids. Germline CDR1 reads LGHDT; CDR2 reads YNNKEL (reference sequence). Between the trimmed V and J ends, which lost 0 bases and 11 bases, there was a span of 8 bases. CDR3 in DNA: TGTGCCAGCAGCCAAGAGTCTCGGGAGTACTTC. This encodes CASSQESREYF.

The CDR3 coding sequence is TGCAGCGTTGAAGATCAGGGGCCCAAAAACATTCAGTACTTC. The encoded protein is CSVEDQGPKNIQYF. This chain uses TRBV29-1 with TRBJ2-4; the D gene is possibly TRBD1 (6 bases). This CDR3 region has 14 residues. Trimming pared 0 bases from V and 2 bases from J, leaving 8 bases between. Looked up from germline, CDR1 is SQVTM and CDR2 is ANQGSEA.

Comment on this clone: At one end the junction does not follow the germline gene, possibly because of a read error. V and J are TRBV6-1 and TRBJ2-7; tentatively, D is TRBD1 or TRBD2 (6 bases each). The CDR3 spans 12 residues. Germline-derived CDR1 and CDR2 are MNHNS and SASEGT. The CDR3 spells CASSEGGQGRYF. The CDR3 region has the DNA TGTGCCAGCAGCGAAGGGGGGCAGGGTAGGTACTTC.

The CDR3 DNA sequence: TGTGCCAGCAGCCAAGAAGAGCGGGCCGGGGACTTCTATGGCTACACCTTC. Amino acids: CASSQEERAGDFYGYTF. This chain joins TRBV4-2 and TRBJ1-2, with D tentatively TRBD1 (5 bases). Germline CDR1 LGHNA, CDR2 YNFKEQ. Trimming took 0 bases from V and 4 from J, leaving 18 bases between them. This CDR3 comprises 17 residues.

The V gene is TRBV5-1, the J gene TRBJ1-3; 8 nucleotides match TRBD1. Germline loops: CDR1 SGHRS, CDR2 YFSETQ. The CDR3 runs 17 residues. The trim removed 2 bases at V and 1 base at J, leaving 8 bases unmatched. In DNA, the CDR3 is TGCGCCAGCAGCTTTCTGCAGGGGGCTTTTTCTGGAAACACCATATATTTT. Translating gives CASSFLQGAFSGNTIYF.

The V and J genes are TRBV19 and TRBJ1-2; a possible D gene is TRBD1 (5 bases). V dropped 7 bases and J dropped 8 bases, with 14 bases sitting between them. CDR3 length: 12 residues. Per germline, CDR1 LNHDA and CDR2 SQIVND (reference sequence). CDR3 DNA sequence: TGTGCCAGTAACATCGGGGGAGAGGGCTACACCTTC. Protein: CASNIGGEGYTF.

This clone was seen only a few times. This chain uses TRBV7-2 with TRBJ1-1; TRBD1 agrees at 7 bases. CDR3 length: 17 amino acids. Germline V CDR1 and CDR2: SGHTA, FQGNSA. V was clipped by 4 bases and J by 5 bases; unmatched bases: 16. As DNA, the CDR3 is TGTGCCAGCAGCTCACAAATAGTGACAGGGAGTTTGACTGAAGCTTTCTTT. Translating it yields CASSSQIVTGSLTEAFF.

The chain is built from TRBV19 and TRBJ1-5, with TRBD1 identical over 9 bases. The V and J ends lost 3 bases and 2 bases, in that order; junction bases with no gene match: 11. Germline CDR1 is LNHDA and CDR2 is SQIVND (reference sequence). This CDR3 spans 18 amino acids. CDR3 amino acids: CASSIGPTGGIGNQPQHF. CDR3 nucleotide sequence: TGTGCCAGTAGTATCGGCCCTACAGGGGGCATCGGCAATCAGCCCCAGCATTTT.

The genes are TRBV28 and TRBJ2-3; D is possibly TRBD1 (7 bases). This CDR3 is 16 amino acids long. Germline CDR1 MDHEN, CDR2 SYDVKM. V dropped 2 bases and J dropped 4 bases, with 16 bases sitting between them. Here the CDR3 reads CASSLLVTRGADTQYF. As DNA, the CDR3 is TGTGCCAGCAGTTTACTCGTGACCAGGGGGGCAGATACGCAGTATTTT.

This clone was picked up a small number of times. This rearrangement joins TRBV3-1 (or the pseudogene TRBV3-2) to TRBJ1-2; no reliable D call. The germline V gene encodes CDR1 LGHDT and CDR2 YNNKEL (reference sequence). The CDR3 has 12 residues. V was pared by 3 bases and J by 8 bases, with 10 bases between. The CDR3 loop reads CASSQPRSGYTF. The CDR3 DNA reads as TGTGCCAGCAGCCAGCCGAGGTCCGGCTACACCTTC.